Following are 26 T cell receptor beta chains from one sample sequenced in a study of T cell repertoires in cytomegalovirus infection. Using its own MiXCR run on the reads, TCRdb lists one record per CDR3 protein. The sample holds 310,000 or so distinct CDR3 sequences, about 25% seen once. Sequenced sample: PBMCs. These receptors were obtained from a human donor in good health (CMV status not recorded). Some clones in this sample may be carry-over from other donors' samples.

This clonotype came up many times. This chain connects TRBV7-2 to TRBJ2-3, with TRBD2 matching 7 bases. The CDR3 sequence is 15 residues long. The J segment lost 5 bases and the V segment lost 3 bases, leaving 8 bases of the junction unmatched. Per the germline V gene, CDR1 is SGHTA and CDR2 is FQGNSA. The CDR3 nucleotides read TGTGCCAGCAGCTTGGTGGGAGGGCCCGGAGATACGCAGTATTTT. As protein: CASSLVGGPGDTQYF.

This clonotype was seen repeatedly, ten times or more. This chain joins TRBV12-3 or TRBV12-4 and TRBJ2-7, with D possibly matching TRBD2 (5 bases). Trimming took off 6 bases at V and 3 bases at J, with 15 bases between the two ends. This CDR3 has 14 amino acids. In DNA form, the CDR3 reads TGTGCCAGCAGCGGTCCACCCGGGAACTACGAGCAGTACTTC. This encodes CASSGPPGNYEQYF.

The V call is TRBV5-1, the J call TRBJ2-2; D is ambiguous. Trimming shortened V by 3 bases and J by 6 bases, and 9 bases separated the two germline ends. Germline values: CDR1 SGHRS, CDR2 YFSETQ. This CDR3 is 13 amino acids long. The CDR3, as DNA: TGCGCCAGCAGCTCCTACTTGGCCGGGGAGCTGTTTTTT. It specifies CASSSYLAGELFF.

CDR3: CASSLVGGAAQPQHF. For the CDR3, the DNA is TGTGCCAGCAGCTTGGTTGGGGGGGCGGCTCAGCCCCAGCATTTT. The chain combines TRBV5-5 with TRBJ1-5; perhaps TRBD1 as D (6 bases). Between the trimmed V and J ends, which lost 0 bases and 6 bases, there was a span of 13 bases. The CDR3 length is 15 residues. Germline CDR1 and CDR2: SGHKS and YYEKEE (reference sequence). The whole variable domain, remainder taken from reference TRBV5-5 and TRBJ1-5, is DAGVTQSPTHLIKTRGQQVTLRCSPISGHKSVSWYQQVLGQGPQFIFQYYEKEERGRGNFPDRFSARQFPNYSSELNVNALLLGDSALYLCASSLVGGAAQPQHFGDGTRLSIL.

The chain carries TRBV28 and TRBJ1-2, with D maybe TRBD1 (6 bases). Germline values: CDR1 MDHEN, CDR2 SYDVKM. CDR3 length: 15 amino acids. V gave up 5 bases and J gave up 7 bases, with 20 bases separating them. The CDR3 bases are TGTGCCAGCAGTCCTACGGGGGGCCTAACGGGTGGCTACACCTTC. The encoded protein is CASSPTGGLTGGYTF.

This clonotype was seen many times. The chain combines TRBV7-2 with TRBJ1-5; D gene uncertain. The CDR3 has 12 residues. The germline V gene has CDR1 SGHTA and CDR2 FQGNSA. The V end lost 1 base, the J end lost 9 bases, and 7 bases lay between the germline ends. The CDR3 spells CASSLGERPQHF. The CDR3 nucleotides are TGTGCCAGCAGCTTAGGGGAAAGGCCCCAGCATTTT.

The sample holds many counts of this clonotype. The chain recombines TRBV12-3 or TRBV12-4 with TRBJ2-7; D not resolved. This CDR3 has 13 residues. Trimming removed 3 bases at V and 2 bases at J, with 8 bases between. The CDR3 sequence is CASSLGRTYEQYF. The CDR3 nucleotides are TGTGCCAGCAGTTTGGGCAGAACCTACGAGCAGTACTTC.

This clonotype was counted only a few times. This chain's CDR3 is CASSPGQGTLDEQFF. Written as DNA, the CDR3 is TGTGCCAGCAGTCCGGGACAAGGTACGCTAGATGAGCAGTTCTTC. This sequence joins TRBV2 and TRBJ2-1; D possibly corresponds to TRBD1 (6 bases). Trimming left V 5 bases short and J 8 bases short, with 19 bases between. The CDR3 spans 15 residues. CDR1 is SNHLY, CDR2 FYNNEI, per germline.

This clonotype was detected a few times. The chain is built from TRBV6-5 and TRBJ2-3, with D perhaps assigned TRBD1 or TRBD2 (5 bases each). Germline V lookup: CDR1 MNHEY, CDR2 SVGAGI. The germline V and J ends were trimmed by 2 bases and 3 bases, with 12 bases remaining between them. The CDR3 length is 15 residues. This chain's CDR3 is CASSYARDVTDTQYF. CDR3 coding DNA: TGTGCCAGCAGTTACGCCCGGGACGTAACAGATACGCAGTATTTT.

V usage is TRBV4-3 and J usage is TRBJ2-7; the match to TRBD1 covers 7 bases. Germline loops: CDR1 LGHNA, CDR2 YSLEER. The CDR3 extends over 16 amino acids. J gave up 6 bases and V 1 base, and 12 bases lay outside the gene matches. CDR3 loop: CASSQALDRESAEQYF. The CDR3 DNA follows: TGCGCCAGCAGCCAAGCCCTCGACAGGGAGTCTGCCGAGCAGTACTTC.

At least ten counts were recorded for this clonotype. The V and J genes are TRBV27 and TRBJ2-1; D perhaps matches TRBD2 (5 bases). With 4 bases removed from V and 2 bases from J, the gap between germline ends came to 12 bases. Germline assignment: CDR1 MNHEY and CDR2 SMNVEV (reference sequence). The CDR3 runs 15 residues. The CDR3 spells CASSSTMRAYNEQFF. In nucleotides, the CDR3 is TGTGCCAGCAGTTCCACAATGAGGGCCTACAATGAGCAGTTCTTC.

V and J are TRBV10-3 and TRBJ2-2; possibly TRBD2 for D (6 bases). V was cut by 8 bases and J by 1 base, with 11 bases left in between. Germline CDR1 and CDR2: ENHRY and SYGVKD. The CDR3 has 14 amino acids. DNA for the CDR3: TGTGCCATCGGAGGGCCCGGGAACACCGGGGAGCTGTTTTTT. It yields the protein CAIGGPGNTGELFF.

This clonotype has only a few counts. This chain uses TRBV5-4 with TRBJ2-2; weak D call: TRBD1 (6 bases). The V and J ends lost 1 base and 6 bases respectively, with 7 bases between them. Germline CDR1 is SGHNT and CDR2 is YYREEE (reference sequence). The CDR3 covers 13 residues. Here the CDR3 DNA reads TGTGCCAGCAGCTTGAAGGGGGCCGGGGAGCTGTTTTTT. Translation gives CASSLKGAGELFF. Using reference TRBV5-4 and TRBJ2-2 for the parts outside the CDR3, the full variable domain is ETGVTQSPTHLIKTRGQQVTLRCSSQSGHNTVSWYQQALGQGPQFIFQYYREEENGRGNFPPRFSGLQFPNYSSELNVNALELDDSALYLCASSLKGAGELFFGEGSRLTVL.

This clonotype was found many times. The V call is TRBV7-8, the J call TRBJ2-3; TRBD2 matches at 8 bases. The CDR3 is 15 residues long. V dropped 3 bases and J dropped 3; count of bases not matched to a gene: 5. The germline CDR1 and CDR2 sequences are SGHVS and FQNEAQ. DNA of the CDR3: TGTGCCAGCAGCTTTGCCAGCGGGAGAACAGATACGCAGTATTTT. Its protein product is CASSFASGRTDTQYF.

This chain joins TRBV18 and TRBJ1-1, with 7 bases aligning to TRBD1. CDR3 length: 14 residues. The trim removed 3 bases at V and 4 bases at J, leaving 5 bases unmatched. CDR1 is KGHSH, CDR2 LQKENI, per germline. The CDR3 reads CASSPGQLSTEAFF. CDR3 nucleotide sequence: TGTGCCAGCTCACCGGGACAGCTTAGCACTGAAGCTTTCTTT.

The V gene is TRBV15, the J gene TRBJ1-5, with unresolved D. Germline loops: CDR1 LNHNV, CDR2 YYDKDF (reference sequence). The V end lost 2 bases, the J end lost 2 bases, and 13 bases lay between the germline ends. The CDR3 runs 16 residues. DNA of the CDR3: TGTGCCACCAGCAGACCCGCGCAGGCCGGCAATCAGCCCCAGCATTTT. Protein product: CATSRPAQAGNQPQHF.

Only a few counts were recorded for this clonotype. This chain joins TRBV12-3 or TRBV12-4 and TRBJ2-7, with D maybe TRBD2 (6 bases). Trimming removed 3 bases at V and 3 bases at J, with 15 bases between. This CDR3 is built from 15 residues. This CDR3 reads CASSFGRGALYEQYF. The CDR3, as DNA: TGTGCCAGCAGTTTTGGGCGGGGAGCCCTCTACGAGCAGTACTTC.

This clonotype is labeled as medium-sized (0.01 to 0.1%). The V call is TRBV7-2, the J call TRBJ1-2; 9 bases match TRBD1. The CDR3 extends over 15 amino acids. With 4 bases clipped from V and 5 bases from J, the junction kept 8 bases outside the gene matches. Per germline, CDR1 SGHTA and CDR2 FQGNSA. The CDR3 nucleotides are TGTGCCAGCAGCTCGGGACAGGGCGGCTTGTATGGCTACACCTTC. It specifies CASSSGQGGLYGYTF.

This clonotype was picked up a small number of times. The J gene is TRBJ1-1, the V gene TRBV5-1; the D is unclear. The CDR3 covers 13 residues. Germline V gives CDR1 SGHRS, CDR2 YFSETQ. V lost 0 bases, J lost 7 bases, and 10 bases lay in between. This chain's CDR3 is CASSLGVSGEAFF. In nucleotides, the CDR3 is TGCGCCAGCAGCTTGGGGGTCTCTGGTGAAGCTTTCTTT.

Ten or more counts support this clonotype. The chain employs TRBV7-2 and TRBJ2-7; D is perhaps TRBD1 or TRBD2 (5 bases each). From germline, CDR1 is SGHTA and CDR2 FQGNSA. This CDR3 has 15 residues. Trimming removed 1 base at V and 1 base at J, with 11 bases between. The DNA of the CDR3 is TGTGCCAGCAGCTTAGGCCCGGGACCTTCCTACGAGCAGTACTTC. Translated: CASSLGPGPSYEQYF.

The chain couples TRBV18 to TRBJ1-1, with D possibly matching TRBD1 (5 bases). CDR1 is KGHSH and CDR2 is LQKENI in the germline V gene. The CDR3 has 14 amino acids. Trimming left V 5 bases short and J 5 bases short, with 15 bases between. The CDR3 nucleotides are TGTGCCAGCTCATACGATCGGGAGGGGACTGAAGCTTTCTTT. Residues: CASSYDREGTEAFF.

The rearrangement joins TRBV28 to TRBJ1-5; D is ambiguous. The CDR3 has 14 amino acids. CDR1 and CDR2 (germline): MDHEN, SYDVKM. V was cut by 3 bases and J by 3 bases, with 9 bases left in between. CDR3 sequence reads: CASSFWSVNQPQHF. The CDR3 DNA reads TGTGCCAGCAGTTTTTGGTCCGTCAATCAGCCCCAGCATTTT.

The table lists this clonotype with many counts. The CDR3 region is CASSLLDPAYNEQFF. The CDR3 nucleotides are TGTGCCAGCAGTTTATTAGACCCCGCCTACAATGAGCAGTTCTTC. The chain joins TRBV12-3 or TRBV12-4 to TRBJ2-1; the D is unclear. The CDR3 is 15 amino acids. The germline V and J ends were trimmed by 2 bases and 2 bases, with 10 bases remaining between them.

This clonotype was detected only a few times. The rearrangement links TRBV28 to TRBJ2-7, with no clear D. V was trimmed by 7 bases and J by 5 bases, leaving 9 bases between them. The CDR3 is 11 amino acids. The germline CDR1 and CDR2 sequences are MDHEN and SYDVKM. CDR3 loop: CASTSGNEQYF. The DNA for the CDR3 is TGTGCCAGCACTTCGGGCAACGAGCAGTACTTC.

The CDR3 sequence is CASRSGTNYEQYF. The CDR3 DNA is TGTGCCAGCAGGAGCGGGACTAACTACGAGCAGTACTTC. The gene calls are TRBV6-5 and TRBJ2-7; 7 bases are shared with TRBD2. Trimming took 6 bases from V and 3 from J; bases not matched to a gene: 5. The CDR3 extends over 13 amino acids. Germline values: CDR1 MNHEY, CDR2 SVGAGI.

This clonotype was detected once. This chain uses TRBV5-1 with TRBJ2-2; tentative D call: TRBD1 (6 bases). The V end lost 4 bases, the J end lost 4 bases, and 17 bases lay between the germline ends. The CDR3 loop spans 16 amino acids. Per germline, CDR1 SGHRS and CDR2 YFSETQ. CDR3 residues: CASSPLAGDSTGELFF. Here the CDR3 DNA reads TGCGCCAGCAGCCCGCTGGCAGGGGATTCCACCGGGGAGCTGTTTTTT.